The rows below give T cell receptor beta chains drawn from one sample of a study of blood T cell repertoires in COVID-19. Produced via immunoSEQ multiplex PCR; TCRdb's table is partial and in-frame only. This sample has about 410,000 clones, with approximately 90% found just once. Source material: peripheral blood. These receptors were collected from a woman aged 35 to 49 with COVID-19, enrolled during active disease. Both conserved end residues are part of each CDR3. The order of the fields is clone size, D gene, J gene, V gene, CDR3 protein, CDR3 DNA. D genes are given only for firm matches. The size entry is marked missing in some rows and otherwise reads once, few, many or a size class.

>-|-|TRBJ1-2|TRBV2
CASSEGLGNAGGETSYGYTF
TGTGCCAGCAGTGAAGGTCTTGGGAATGCGGGGGGCGAGACCTCCTATGGCTACACCTTC
>-|-|TRBJ1-6|TRBV7-9
CASSDPAGRGKSPLHF
TGTGCCAGCAGCGATCCCGCCGGCAGGGGAAAGTCACCCCTCCACTTT
>-|-|TRBJ2-7|TRBV3-1/TRBV3-2
CASSQIKPPYNEQYF
TGTGCCAGCAGCCAAATCAAACCTCCGTACAACGAGCAGTACTTC
>-|-|TRBJ1-6|TRBV9
CASRTPMIGGSPLHF
TGTGCCAGCAGGACACCCATGATAGGTGGTTCACCCCTCCACTTT
>once|TRBD1|TRBJ1-1|TRBV7-8
CASSSTGALNTEAFF
TGTGCCAGCAGCTCCACAGGGGCTTTGAACACTGAAGCTTTCTTT
>-|TRBD2|TRBJ2-3|TRBV5-8
CASSLVVSGGSTDTQYF
TGTGCCAGCAGCTTGGTGGTTAGCGGGGGCAGCACAGATACGCAGTATTTT
>-|-|TRBJ1-4|TRBV4-2
CASSQDKGEGYEKLFF
TGTGCCAGCAGCCAAGATAAGGGGGAAGGCTATGAAAAACTGTTTTTT
>-|-|TRBJ2-7|TRBV7-8
CASSPRESSYEQYF
TGTGCCAGCAGCCCTCGTGAGAGCTCCTACGAGCAGTACTTC
>-|TRBD2|TRBJ2-1|TRBV19
CASSMEGLDYNEQFF
TGTGCCAGTAGTATGGAGGGACTAGACTACAATGAGCAGTTCTTC
>-|TRBD1|TRBJ1-2|TRBV15
CATSRDFRGRDGYTF
TGTGCCACCAGCAGAGATTTCAGGGGGCGGGATGGCTACACCTTC
>-|-|TRBJ2-3|TRBV9
CASSVDPGTSTDTQYF
TGTGCCAGCAGCGTAGACCCGGGGACTAGCACAGATACGCAGTATTTT
>few|-|TRBJ1-3|TRBV28
CASSDTGTGNTIYF
TGTGCCAGCAGTGATACAGGGACCGGAAACACCATATATTTT
>few|TRBD2|TRBJ2-3|TRBV6-2/TRBV6-3
CASSRGLGADTQYF
TGTGCCAGCAGTCGCGGACTAGGAGCAGATACGCAGTATTTT
>-|TRBD1|TRBJ2-7|TRBV27
CASSLLGTVPYF
TGTGCCAGCAGTTTGCTCGGGACAGTCCCGTACTTC
>many|TRBD2|TRBJ2-1|TRBV7-9
CASSPGRARYNEQFF
TGTGCCAGCAGCCCGGGGAGGGCCCGTTACAATGAGCAGTTCTTC
>-|-|TRBJ2-7|TRBV4-1
CASSQAVGGLSYEQYF
TGCGCCAGCAGCCAAGCCGTGGGGGGTCTCTCCTACGAGCAGTACTTC
>-|-|TRBJ2-2|TRBV5-6
CASSFLAAGTGELFF
TGTGCCAGCAGCTTCTTAGCGGCTGGCACCGGGGAGCTGTTTTTT
>-|TRBD1|TRBJ1-2|TRBV6-2/TRBV6-3
CASSLAGGGYGYTF
TGTGCCAGCAGCCTCGCAGGGGGTGGCTATGGCTACACCTTC
>-|TRBD1|TRBJ1-1|TRBV28
CASRQGYTEAFF
TGTGCCAGCAGACAGGGGTACACTGAAGCTTTCTTT
>few|TRBD1|TRBJ1-6|TRBV28
CASSSPVTGTEDSPLHF
TGTGCCAGCAGCTCCCCGGTTACCGGGACAGAAGATTCACCCCTCCACTTT
>-|-|TRBJ1-1|TRBV5-5
CASSLALNTEAFF
TGTGCCAGCAGCTTGGCTCTCAACACTGAAGCTTTCTTT
>-|-|TRBJ1-1|TRBV12-3/TRBV12-4
CASSLTANTEAFF
TGTGCCAGCAGTTTGACAGCGAACACTGAAGCTTTCTTT
>-|-|TRBJ1-2|TRBV27
CASSFASTTTGYTF
TGTGCCAGCAGTTTCGCATCCACAACCACGGGCTACACCTTC
>-|-|TRBJ1-1|TRBV9
CASSPRGGGGTEAFF
TGTGCCAGCAGCCCTCGTGGGGGGGGAGGCACTGAAGCTTTCTTT
>-|TRBD1|TRBJ2-6|TRBV29-1
CSVEEPGQGLSGANVLTF
TGCAGCGTTGAAGAGCCGGGACAGGGGCTATCGGGGGCCAACGTCCTGACTTTC
>once|TRBD1|TRBJ1-3|TRBV5-1
CASSQGQGGNTIYF
TGCGCCAGCAGCCAGGGACAGGGTGGAAACACCATATATTTT
>-|-|TRBJ1-5|TRBV28
CASNVPLQPQHF
TGTGCCAGCAATGTCCCCCTTCAGCCCCAGCATTTT
>-|-|TRBJ1-5|TRBV3-1/TRBV3-2
CASSHGRVQPQHF
TGTGCCAGCAGCCACGGTCGGGTTCAGCCCCAGCATTTT
>few|TRBD1|TRBJ1-2|TRBV19
CASSKDRGHYGYTF
TGTGCCAGTAGTAAGGACAGGGGCCACTATGGCTACACCTTC
>-|-|TRBJ2-1|TRBV15
CATSRDAGNEQFF
TGTGCCACCAGCAGAGATGCGGGGAATGAGCAGTTCTTC
>-|TRBD1|TRBJ1-4|TRBV24-1
CATSDSGQGNEKLFF
TGTGCCACCAGTGATTCGGGACAGGGGAATGAAAAACTGTTTTTT
>-|-|TRBJ2-7|TRBV5-1
CASSLDSRQGYDEQYF
TGCGCCAGCAGCTTGGATTCTAGGCAGGGATACGACGAGCAGTACTTC
>-|-|TRBJ2-3|TRBV9
CASSVGGTDTQYF
TGTGCCAGCAGCGTAGGAGGCACAGATACGCAGTATTTT
>-|-|TRBJ1-3|TRBV7-8
CASSPYDRKGNTIYF
TGTGCCAGCAGCCCCTACGACAGGAAGGGAAACACCATATATTTT
>-|-|TRBJ2-1|TRBV28
CASRRGSSYNEQFF
TGTGCCAGCAGGAGAGGAAGCTCCTACAATGAGCAGTTCTTC
>-|-|TRBJ1-2|TRBV28
CASLQLPFYGYTF
TGTGCCAGCTTACAGTTACCTTTCTATGGCTACACCTTC
>-|-|TRBJ2-1|TRBV3-1/TRBV3-2
CASSQIGGEQFF
TGTGCCAGCAGCCAGATCGGCGGTGAGCAGTTCTTC
>-|-|TRBJ1-3|TRBV19
CASSMQGTSGNTIYF
TGTGCCAGTAGTATGCAGGGGACATCTGGAAACACCATATATTTT
>-|TRBD1|TRBJ1-4|TRBV7-8
CASSLLIPGQAHEKLFF
TGTGCCAGCAGCTTGTTGATTCCGGGACAGGCCCATGAAAAACTGTTTTTT
>-|TRBD2|TRBJ2-1|TRBV5-4
CASRLAGGRLDEQFF
TGTGCCAGCAGACTAGCGGGGGGGCGATTAGATGAGCAGTTCTTC
>once|-|TRBJ1-2|TRBV6-5
CATIGQGFYGYTF
TGTGCCACAATCGGGCAGGGATTTTATGGCTACACCTTC
>-|TRBD1|TRBJ1-2|TRBV25-1
CASSGPGTGGSYGYTF
TGTGCCAGCAGTGGCCCCGGGACAGGGGGCAGTTATGGCTACACCTTC